This T cell receptor (beta chain) was recorded in a study of blood T cell repertoires in COVID-19. Whole-study context: The United States, Italy and Spain supplied acute and convalescent COVID-19 samples. T cells, B-cell-depleted T cells, or PBMCs provided the cDNA or gDNA that served as material.

Profiling relied on immunoSEQ multiplex PCR, and the TCRdb table lists in-frame clones only, not all of them. The profile shows roughly 49,000 clones, about 86% of them singletons. Germline-derived CDR1 and CDR2 are MGHDK and SYGVNS. The V and J ends lost 4 bases and 3 bases respectively, with 13 bases between them. This CDR3 has 15 amino acids. Sequenced material: peripheral blood. The chain couples TRBV25-1 to TRBJ2-1, with D maybe TRBD1 (5 bases). The TCR originated in a man older than 75 with active COVID-19. The CDR3 reads CASSARAGYYNEQFF. In DNA, the CDR3 is TGTGCCAGCAGTGCTCGCGCAGGGTACTACAATGAGCAGTTCTTC.